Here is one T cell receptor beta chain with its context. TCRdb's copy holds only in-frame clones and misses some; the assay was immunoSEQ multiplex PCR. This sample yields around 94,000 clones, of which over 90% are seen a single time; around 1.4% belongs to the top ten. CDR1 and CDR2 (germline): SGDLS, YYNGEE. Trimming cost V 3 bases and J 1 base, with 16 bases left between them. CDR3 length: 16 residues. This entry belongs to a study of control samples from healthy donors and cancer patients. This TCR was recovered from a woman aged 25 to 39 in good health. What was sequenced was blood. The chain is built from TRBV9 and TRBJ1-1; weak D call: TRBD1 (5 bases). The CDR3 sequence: CASSAHQGRTNTEAFF. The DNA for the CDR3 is TGTGCCAGCAGCGCGCACCAGGGACGGACGAACACTGAAGCTTTCTTT.